This T cell receptor (beta chain) was identified in a study of regulatory T cells in long-lasting Graves disease. The study, taken as a whole, reports: Those with persistent Graves' had less TCR diversity than newly diagnosed patients. Favoring TRBV28, TRBJ1-2 and TRBJ2-5 was a feature seen in persistent disease.

Combining iRepertoire HTBI primers with Arm-PCR of CDR3 regions, the authors built TCR beta libraries. TCRdb analysed the multiplex PCR reads with MiXCR anew, one entry per CDR3 protein. The sample includes a few hundred thousand distinct CDR3 sequences, approximately 16% of them seen just once. Concerning this clonotype: Its target is not known.

Time point indicated: newly diagnosed GD, antithyroid drugs for less than 3 months. Preparation of the TCR library used RNA extracted from PBMCs. Patients came from an endocrinology department in Xi'an, China. The CDR3 sequence is 15 residues long. Germline assignment: CDR1 SGHTA and CDR2 FQGTGA. Trimming took 5 bases from V and 1 from J; bases not matched to a gene: 6. The same sample was also studied in work on T cells in Graves' hyperthyroidism and ophthalmopathy. As that study records: Blood held most thyroid clonotypes expanded above 0.001 frequency.

V usage is TRBV7-3 and J usage is TRBJ2-7, with 9 positions matching TRBD1. The receptor was derived from a woman in her forties with Graves disease. Source: peripheral blood mononuclear cells (PBMCs), taken at new diagnosis, from a patient treated with antithyroid drugs. The CDR3, as DNA: TGTGCCAGCAGCCCCGGACAGGGGACATCCTACGAGCAGTACTTC. Translated: CASSPGQGTSYEQYF.